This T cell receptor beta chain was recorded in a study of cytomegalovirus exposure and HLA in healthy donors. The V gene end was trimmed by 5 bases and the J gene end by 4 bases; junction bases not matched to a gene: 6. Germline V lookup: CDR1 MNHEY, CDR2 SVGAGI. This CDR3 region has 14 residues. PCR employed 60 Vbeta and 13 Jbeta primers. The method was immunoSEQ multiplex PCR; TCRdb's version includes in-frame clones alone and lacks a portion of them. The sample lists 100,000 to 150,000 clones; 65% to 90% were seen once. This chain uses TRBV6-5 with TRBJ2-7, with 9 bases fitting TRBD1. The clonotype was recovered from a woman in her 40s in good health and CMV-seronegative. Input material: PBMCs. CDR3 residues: CASSQRDREYEQYF. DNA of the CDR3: TGTGCCAGCAGTCAACGGGACAGGGAATACGAGCAGTACTTC.